What follows is one TCR beta chain and its context. This table comes from immunoSEQ multiplex PCR, and its TCRdb copy is limited to in-frame clones, with some not included. This table has approximately 80,000 clones, around 91% appearing once. This sample is part of a study of control samples from healthy donors and cancer patients. V lost 3 bases and J lost 7, with 23 bases in between. CDR3 length: 17 amino acids. CDR1 and CDR2 from the germline V gene are MNHEY and SMNVEV (reference sequence). The TCR originated in a man aged 30 to 39 in good health. Sequences were obtained from blood. The chain employs TRBV27 and TRBJ2-3; possible D gene TRBD1, 7 bases. CDR3 in amino acids: CASSFGQQGGRGYTQYF. The CDR3 DNA is TGTGCCAGCAGTTTTGGCCAGCAGGGGGGCCGAGGGTATACGCAGTATTTT.